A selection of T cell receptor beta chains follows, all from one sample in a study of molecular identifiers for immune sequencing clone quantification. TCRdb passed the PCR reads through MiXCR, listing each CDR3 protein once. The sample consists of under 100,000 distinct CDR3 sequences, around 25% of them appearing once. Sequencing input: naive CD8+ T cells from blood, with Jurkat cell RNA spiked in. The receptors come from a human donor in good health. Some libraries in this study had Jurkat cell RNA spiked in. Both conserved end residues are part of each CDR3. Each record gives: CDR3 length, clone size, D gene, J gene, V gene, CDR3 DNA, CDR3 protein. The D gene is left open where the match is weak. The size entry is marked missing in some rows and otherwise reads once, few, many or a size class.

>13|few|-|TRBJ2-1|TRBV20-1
TGCAGTGCTAGAGACCAAAACAAGCTGGAGCAGTTCTTC
CSARDQNKLEQFF
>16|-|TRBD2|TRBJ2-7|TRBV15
TGTGCCACCAGCAGTTTCCTAACTAGCGGGACCTACGAGCAGTACTTC
CATSSFLTSGTYEQYF
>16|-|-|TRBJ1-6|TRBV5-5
TGTGCCAGCAGCTTGGGGCAGGGGTCCTATAATTCACCCCTCCACTTT
CASSLGQGSYNSPLHF
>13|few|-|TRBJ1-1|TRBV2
TGTGCCAGCAGTGAATTAGTGAACACTGAAGCTTTCTTT
CASSELVNTEAFF
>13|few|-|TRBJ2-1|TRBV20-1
TGCAGTGCGAATAGGGTTGACTACAATGAGCAGTTCTTC
CSANRVDYNEQFF
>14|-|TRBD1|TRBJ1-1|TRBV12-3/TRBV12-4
TGTGCCAGCAGTTCAGGGGGCGAGTTCACTGAAGCTTTCTTT
CASSSGGEFTEAFF
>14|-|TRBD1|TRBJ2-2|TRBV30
TGTGCCTGGAGAGGGACAGGGAACACCGGGGAGCTGATTTTT
CAWRGTGNTGELIF
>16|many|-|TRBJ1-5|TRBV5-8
TGTGCCAGCAGCTTGGTAGTCGGATATAGCAATCAGCCCCAGCATTTT
CASSLVVGYSNQPQHF
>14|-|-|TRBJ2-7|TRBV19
TGTGCCAGTCCTCGAGGGGTGCGTGAGGATGAGCAGTACTTC
CASPRGVREDEQYF
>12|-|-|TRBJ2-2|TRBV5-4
TGTGCCACCGGGGAGAGTCTGGGGGAGCTGTTTTTT
CATGESLGELFF
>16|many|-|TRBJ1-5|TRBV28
TGTGCCAGCAGCAGCCCTGGGACCGGTCATACGCAGCCCCAGCATTTT
CASSSPGTGHTQPQHF
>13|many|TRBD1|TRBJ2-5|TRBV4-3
TGCGCCAGCAGCCCGGGACAGAAAGAGACCCAGTACTTC
CASSPGQKETQYF
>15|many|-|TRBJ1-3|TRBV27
TGTGCCAGCACCCTCAGGGCCGGTGGCGGAAACACCATATATTTT
CASTLRAGGGNTIYF
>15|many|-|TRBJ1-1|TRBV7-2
TGTGCCAGCAGCTACGCGGACCTTTTGAACACTGAAGCTTTCTTT
CASSYADLLNTEAFF
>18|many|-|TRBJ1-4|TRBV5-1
TGCGCCAGCAGCTTGGAGGGATCCGAGTTTGCAACTAATGAAAAACTGTTTTTT
CASSLEGSEFATNEKLFF
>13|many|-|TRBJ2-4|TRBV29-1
TGCAGCGTTGAAACAGGCCTTAGGGACATTCAGTACTTC
CSVETGLRDIQYF
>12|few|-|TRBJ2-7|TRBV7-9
TGTGCCAGCAGCTTAGTCCACTACGAGCAGTACTTC
CASSLVHYEQYF
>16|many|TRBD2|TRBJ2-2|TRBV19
TGTGCCAGTAGCCCGACTAGCGGGATTTACACCGGGGAGCTGTTTTTT
CASSPTSGIYTGELFF
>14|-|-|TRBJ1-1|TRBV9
TGTGCCAGCAGCGTAGCTACGGAGAACACTGAAGCTCTCTTT
CASSVATENTEALF
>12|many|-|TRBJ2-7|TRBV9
TGTGCCAGCAGCGTAACCCTTTACGAGCAGTACTTC
CASSVTLYEQYF
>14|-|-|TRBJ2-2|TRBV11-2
TGTGCCAGCAGCATTGATCCGGGGGCCGGGGAGCTGTTTTTT
CASSIDPGAGELFF
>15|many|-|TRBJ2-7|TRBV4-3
TGCGCCAGCAGCCAGGGACCCGTGAGCTCCTACGAGCAGTACTTC
CASSQGPVSSYEQYF
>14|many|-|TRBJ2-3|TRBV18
TGTGCCAGCTCCGCTCCCGGGGGCACAGATACGCAGTATTTT
CASSAPGGTDTQYF
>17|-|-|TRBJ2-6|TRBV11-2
TGTGCCAGCAGCTCCAGTAACAGGGTGGCCGGGGCCAACGTCCGGACTTTC
CASSSSNRVAGANVRTF
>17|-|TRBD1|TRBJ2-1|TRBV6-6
TGTGCCAGCAGTCCTCGGACAGGGGGAAGCTCCTACAATGAGCAGTTCTTC
CASSPRTGGSSYNEQFF
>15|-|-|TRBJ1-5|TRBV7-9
TGTGCCAGCAGCGTAGATGCAGGGCTCCATCAGCCCCAGCATTTT
CASSVDAGLHQPQHF
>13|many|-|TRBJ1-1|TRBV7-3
TGTGCCAGCAGCTCAGGGGAGGGCACTGAAGCTTTCTTT
CASSSGEGTEAFF
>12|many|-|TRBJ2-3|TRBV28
TGTGCCAGCAGGTGGGGCACAGATACGCAGTATTTT
CASRWGTDTQYF
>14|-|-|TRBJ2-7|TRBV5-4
TGTGCCAGCAGCGGCGCAGGCTCCTCCTACGAGCAGTACTTC
CASSGAGSSYEQYF